This TCR beta chain was found in a study of blood T cell repertoires in COVID-19 (dated by TCRdb to between 2020 and 2021). General notes on the study: Samples from collaborators originated in the United States, Italy and Spain and spanned both the acute and convalescent phases of COVID-19. The prospective study material was composed of cDNA or gDNA derived from T cells, B-cell-depleted T cells, or PBMCs. The dataset comprised deeply sampled blood TCRbeta repertoires from subjects exposed to, actively infected with, or recovered from COVID-19. The repertoires were released in a freely available public database meant as a resource for research on the immune response to SARS-CoV-2. The samples were drawn from the first 160 participants of the ongoing ImmuneRACE study and from 1,254 subjects provided by 6 global collaborators. Sample metadata almost always included a de-identified subject ID, COVID-19 status, age in years and sex. HLA class I and class II types, where available, came from metadata supplied by the sample provider rather than from assay-based typing.

V is shortened by 3 bases, J by 11 bases, and the region joining them spans 13 bases. The germline V gene (reference sequence) specifies SEHNR as CDR1 and FQNEAQ as CDR2. From the cysteine up to the phenylalanine, the CDR3 has a length of 12 residues. Of the read, only the CDR3 DNA is kept; its 36 bases are in frame from base 1. Overall study outcomes, separate from this receptor: Clinical and demographic metadata were provided uncurated, with the amount varying by source and participant.

The immunoSEQ Assay, a bias-controlled multiplex PCR, was used to amplify TCRbeta CDR3 regions from genomic DNA. On the study's bioinformatics: Nucleated cell counts per sample were estimated from amplification of reference gene primers within the assay. To quantify the absolute abundance of each unique TCRbeta CDR3 rearrangement, sequence reads were collapsed and filtered. For each sample, productive Simpson clonality was calculated as the square root of Simpson's diversity index over productive rearrangements. TCRdb mirrors the immuneACCESS table, restricted to in-frame sequences. Some clones are absent from its copies; in checked studies, under half trace to an unresolved V gene, and the reason for the others is unknown. That table furnishes V, J and clone size, whereas the DNA furnished D and trimming. In this sample the table shows approximately 280,000 clones, 90% of which occur a single time. Of the sample, less than 2% is held by the ten largest clones.

In the prospective study, participants were about 18 to 95 years old, resided in about two dozen geographic areas of the United States, and were enrolled through a virtual design. In the prospective study, cohorts were assigned on the basis of participant-reported clinical history obtained from a screening survey and a study questionnaire. In the prospective study, mobile phlebotomists collected whole blood, serum and a nasopharyngeal or oropharyngeal swab from each participant. Participants in the prospective study had the option to provide additional blood draws and questionnaires over an approximately 2-month period. Before DNA extraction, prospective study blood samples were shipped either frozen or at room temperature. Turning to this clone: What antigen it recognizes has not been identified. No per-base quality is available; no much larger clone lies one base away.

The V gene is TRBV7-9 and the J gene is TRBJ1-1, with no D gene named confidently. Material for sequencing was PBMCs or T cells enriched from blood (not recorded which). This TCR was recovered from a woman between 18 and 30 years old with acute COVID-19. The sequenced DNA is TGTGCCAGCAGCTTCCCGGGAGGAGCGGCTTTCTTT. Protein translation: CASSFPGGAAFF.